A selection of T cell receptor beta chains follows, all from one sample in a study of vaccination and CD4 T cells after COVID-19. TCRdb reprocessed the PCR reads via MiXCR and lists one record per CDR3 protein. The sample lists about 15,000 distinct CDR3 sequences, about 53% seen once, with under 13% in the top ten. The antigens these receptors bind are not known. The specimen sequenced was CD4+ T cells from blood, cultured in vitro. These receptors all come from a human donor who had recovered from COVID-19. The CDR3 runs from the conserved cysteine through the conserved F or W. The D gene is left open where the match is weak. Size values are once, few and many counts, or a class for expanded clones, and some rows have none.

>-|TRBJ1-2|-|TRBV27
TGTGCCAGCAGTACCCTGACGGACCTCTATGGCTACACCTTC
CASSTLTDLYGYTF
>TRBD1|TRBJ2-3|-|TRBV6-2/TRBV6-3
TGTGCCAGCAGTAGGACAGGGTTTAGCACAGATACGCAGTATTTT
CASSRTGFSTDTQYF
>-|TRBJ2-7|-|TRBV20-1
TGCAGTGCTAGAGATCCAAGACAGTGGTACGAGCAGTACTTC
CSARDPRQWYEQYF
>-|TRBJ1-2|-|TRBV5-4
TGTGCCAGCAGCTTGGAAGGGGAACGCTATGGCTACACCTTC
CASSLEGERYGYTF
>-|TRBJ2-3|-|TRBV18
TGTGCCAGCTCACCACCGGGCACAGATACGCAGTATTTT
CASSPPGTDTQYF
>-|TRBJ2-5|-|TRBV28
TGTGCCAGCAGTTCAGAGACCCAGTACTTC
CASSSETQYF
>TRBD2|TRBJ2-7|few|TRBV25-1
TGTGCCAGCAGTGGGGACTTCCCGGGGGGGAGCTACGAGCAGTACTTC
CASSGDFPGGSYEQYF
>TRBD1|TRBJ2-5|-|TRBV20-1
TGCAGTGCTAAGGGACAGAGGCAGACCCAGTACTTC
CSAKGQRQTQYF
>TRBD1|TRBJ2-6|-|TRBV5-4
TGTGCCAGCCAGGACAGGGTCTCTGGGGCCAACGTCCTGACTTTC
CASQDRVSGANVLTF
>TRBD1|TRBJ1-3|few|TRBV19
TGTGCCAGTAGTATCGGGACAGGAGGGCCTGGAAACACCATATATTTT
CASSIGTGGPGNTIYF
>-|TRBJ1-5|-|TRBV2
TGTGCCAGCAGGAGGGGCGGGGGAAGGGCCGATCAGCCCCAGCATTTT
CASRRGGGRADQPQHF
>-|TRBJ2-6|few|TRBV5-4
TGTGCCAGCAGCCTCCTGGGAGGACTACCCACCAACGTCCTGACTTTC
CASSLLGGLPTNVLTF
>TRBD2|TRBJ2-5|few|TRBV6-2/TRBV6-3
TGTGCCAGCAGTTCCGAGACTAGCGGGAGTATTACAGGGACCCAGTACTTC
CASSSETSGSITGTQYF
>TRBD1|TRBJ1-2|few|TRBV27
TGTGCCAGCAGGCGACAGGGGGCCGGTGGCTACACCTTC
CASRRQGAGGYTF
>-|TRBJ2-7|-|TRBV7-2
TGTGCCAGCATCTGGCGGGACGGCTCCTACGAGCAGTACTTC
CASIWRDGSYEQYF
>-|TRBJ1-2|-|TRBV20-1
TGCAGTGCTTACTACAGGGCGAACTATGGCTACACCTTC
CSAYYRANYGYTF
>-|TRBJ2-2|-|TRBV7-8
TGTGCCAGCTGCTTTAACACAGCGAACACCGGGGAGCTGTTTTTT
CASCFNTANTGELFF
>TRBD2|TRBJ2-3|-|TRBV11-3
TGTGCCAGCAGCCGGGACTACGATGTAGATACGCAGTATTTT
CASSRDYDVDTQYF
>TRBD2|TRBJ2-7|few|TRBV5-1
TGCGCCAGCAGCATAAGCGGGAGGTACGACGAGCAGTACTTC
CASSISGRYDEQYF
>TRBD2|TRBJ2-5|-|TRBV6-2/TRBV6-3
TGTGCCAGCAGACACCTACGACTAGCGGGTTTAGAGACCCAGTACTTC
CASRHLRLAGLETQYF
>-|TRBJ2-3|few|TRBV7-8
TGTGCCAGCAGCCCACGGACAGATACGCAGTATTTT
CASSPRTDTQYF
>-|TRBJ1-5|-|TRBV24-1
TGTGCCACCAGTGATGGGCAGGGGAGTCAGCCCCAGCATTTT
CATSDGQGSQPQHF
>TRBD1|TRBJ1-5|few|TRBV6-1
TGTGCCAGCAGTCCAGGGGGGGCTCAGCCCCAGCATTTT
CASSPGGAQPQHF
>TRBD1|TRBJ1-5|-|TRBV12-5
TGTGCTAGTGTTCCCCTGGACAGGGGCCACCCGGCCAATCAGCCCCAGCATTTT
CASVPLDRGHPANQPQHF
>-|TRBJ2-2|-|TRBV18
TGTGCCAGCTCACCACCGCCCAGCCACACCGGGGAGCTGTTTTTT
CASSPPPSHTGELFF
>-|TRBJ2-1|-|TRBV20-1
TGCAGTGCTAGAGAAGCGTCACGGGGCAATGAGCAGTTCTTC
CSAREASRGNEQFF
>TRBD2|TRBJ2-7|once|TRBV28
TGTGCCAGCAGTGCAATGACTAGCGCCAGCTCCTACGAGCAGTACTTC
CASSAMTSASSYEQYF
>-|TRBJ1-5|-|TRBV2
TGTGCCAGCAGTGAAGCGAGTTCAGGCGGGGATCAGCCCCAGCATTTT
CASSEASSGGDQPQHF
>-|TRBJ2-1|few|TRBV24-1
TGTGCCACCAGTGAAAACTACAGGGTCGGGGAGCAGTTCTTC
CATSENYRVGEQFF
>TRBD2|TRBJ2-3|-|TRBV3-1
TGTGCCAGCAGCCAAGAAGGACTAGCGGGAGGCTCTACGCAGTATTTT
CASSQEGLAGGSTQYF
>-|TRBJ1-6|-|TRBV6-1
TGTGCCAGCTCCTACCAGGACCCAAATTCACCCCTCCACTTT
CASSYQDPNSPLHF
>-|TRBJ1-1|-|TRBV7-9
TGTGCCAGCAGCTTACAACGGGGAATGAACACTGAAGCTTTCTTT
CASSLQRGMNTEAFF
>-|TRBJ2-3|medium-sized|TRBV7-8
TGTGCCAGCAGCTTAGTAGGGGGGACAAGGAGCACAGATACGCAGTATTTT
CASSLVGGTRSTDTQYF
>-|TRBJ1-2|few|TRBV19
TGTGCCAGCAAAATACAGGGAGGAGTGGATGGCTACACCTTC
CASKIQGGVDGYTF
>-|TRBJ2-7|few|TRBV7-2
TGTGCCAGCAGCTTAGCCCCAGGGTCCTACGAGCAGTACTTC
CASSLAPGSYEQYF
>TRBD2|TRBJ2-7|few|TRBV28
TGTGCCAGCAGTCTTAAACCGGGACTAGCGGACCAGCAGTACTTC
CASSLKPGLADQQYF
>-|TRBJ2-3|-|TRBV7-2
TGTGCCAGCAGCCTTTTGGGGGATACGCAGTATTTT
CASSLLGDTQYF
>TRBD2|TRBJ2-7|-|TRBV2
TGTGCCAGCAGACGGGGGGGGTTCCACGAGCAGTACTTC
CASRRGGFHEQYF
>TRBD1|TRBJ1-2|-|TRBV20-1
TGCAGTGCTAGAGATCACGGACAGGGGGGCTTGGATGGCTACACCTTC
CSARDHGQGGLDGYTF
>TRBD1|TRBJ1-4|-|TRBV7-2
TGTGCCAGCAGCTTAGCCGGACAGGCTGCAACTAATGAAAAACTGTTTTTT
CASSLAGQAATNEKLFF
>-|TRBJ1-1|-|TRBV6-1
TGTGCCAGCAGTGAATTATGGGGTCTGAACACTGAAGCTTTCTTT
CASSELWGLNTEAFF
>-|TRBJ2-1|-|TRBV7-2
TGTGCCAGCAGCTTAAGGTGGGGCTCCTACAATGAGCAGTTCTTC
CASSLRWGSYNEQFF
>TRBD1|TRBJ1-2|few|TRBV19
TGTGCCAGTAGTATCTACAGGGGGTCAAACTATGGCTACACCTTC
CASSIYRGSNYGYTF